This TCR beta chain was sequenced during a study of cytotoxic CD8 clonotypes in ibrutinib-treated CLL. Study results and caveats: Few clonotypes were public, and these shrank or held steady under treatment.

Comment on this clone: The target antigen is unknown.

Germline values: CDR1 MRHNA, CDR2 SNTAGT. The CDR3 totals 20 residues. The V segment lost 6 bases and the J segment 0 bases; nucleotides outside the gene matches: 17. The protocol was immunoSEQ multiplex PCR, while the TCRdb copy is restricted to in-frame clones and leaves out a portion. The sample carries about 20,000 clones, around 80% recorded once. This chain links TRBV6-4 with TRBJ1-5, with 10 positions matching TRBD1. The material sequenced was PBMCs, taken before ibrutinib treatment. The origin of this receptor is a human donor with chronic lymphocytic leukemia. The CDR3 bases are TGTGCCAGCAGACCCAGGGGAGGGGACAGGGGAAATTATAGCAATCAGCCCCAGCATTTT. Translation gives CASRPRGGDRGNYSNQPQHF.